One and the same sample provided the 26 T cell receptor beta chains below, sequenced in a study of shared clonotypes between healthy human individuals. Some clones are missing from TCRdb's copy, which holds only in-frame ones; the method was immunoSEQ multiplex PCR. This sample carries roughly 1 million clones, approximately 80% of them seen once, and the ten largest clones take roughly 0.56%. The sample consisted of memory CD4+ T cells from PBMCs. The subset was: CD45RA-negative fraction. These receptors were taken from a man between 18 and 35 years old in good health. Some clones in this sample may be carry-over from other donors' samples.

This clone was detected ten times or more. At the DNA level, this CDR3 is encoded by other sequences in the same sample as well. The chain is built from TRBV10-1 and TRBJ1-1, with TRBD1 identical over 10 bases. CDR1 is WNHNN and CDR2 is SYGVQD in the germline V gene (reference sequence). The CDR3 contains 13 residues. Germline trimming cut 6 bases from V and 4 bases from J; bases unmatched to any gene: 2. The DNA of the CDR3 is TGCGCCAGCAGCAGGACAGGGGGCACTGAAGCTTTCTTT. Its protein is CASSRTGGTEAFF.

This clone was picked up a small number of times. V gene TRBV6-5 combines with J gene TRBJ1-4, with 8 bases fitting TRBD1. CDR3 length equals 14 residues. J was trimmed by 8 bases and V by 5 bases; bases with no gene match: 7. Germline CDR1 MNHEY, CDR2 SVGAGI. DNA for the CDR3: TGTGCCAGCAGTCGGACAGGGAGAAACGAAAAACTGTTTTTT. Translated: CASSRTGRNEKLFF.

The chain uses TRBV28 and TRBJ1-2; D might be TRBD1 (5 bases). In germline, CDR1 is MDHEN, CDR2 SYDVKM. V was cut by 8 bases and J by 0 bases, with 13 bases left in between. The CDR3 covers 14 residues. CDR3 DNA sequence: TGTGCCAGCGCCGACGGGGGAGCTAACTATGGCTACACCTTC. Amino acids: CASADGGANYGYTF.

This chain uses TRBV7-8 with TRBJ1-2, with TRBD1 matching 7 bases. Germline CDR1 and CDR2: SGHVS and FQNEAQ. This CDR3 has 16 residues. With V trimmed by 1 base and J by 8 bases, 13 bases remained unmatched. The CDR3, as DNA: TGTGCCAGCAGCTTAGGGGTCGGACAGGCGATCGGCGGCTACACCTTC. Residues: CASSLGVGQAIGGYTF.

This clone occurred once. The same CDR3 can be traced to other DNA sequences in this sample. The rearrangement links TRBV5-4 to TRBJ2-5, with TRBD1 as a possible D gene (7 bases). The CDR3 is 13 amino acids. Trimming shortened V by 0 bases and J by 5 bases, and 8 bases separated the two germline ends. Per the germline V gene, CDR1 is SGHNT and CDR2 is YYREEE (reference sequence). The CDR3 bases are TGTGCCAGCAGCTTGGCAGGGGGGGAGACCCAGTACTTC. Its protein is CASSLAGGETQYF.

The chain employs TRBV20-1 and TRBJ1-1, with D hard to call. In germline, CDR1 is DFQATT, CDR2 SNEGSKA (reference sequence). V lost 3 bases and J lost 6, with 8 bases in between. The CDR3 loop spans 11 amino acids. The CDR3 loop reads CSASHRAEAFF. CDR3 DNA: TGCAGTGCTAGCCATAGAGCTGAAGCTTTCTTT.

This clone turned up a few times. The J gene is TRBJ1-5, the V gene TRBV28, with no clear D. The CDR3 runs to 12 residues. The germline V and J ends were trimmed by 5 bases and 8 bases, with 10 bases remaining between them. Per germline, CDR1 MDHEN and CDR2 SYDVKM. CDR3 DNA: TGTGCCAGCAGTGCCCCTCGAGAGCCCCAGCATTTT. Protein: CASSAPREPQHF.

J is TRBJ2-1 and V is TRBV5-4; perhaps TRBD2 as D (5 bases). The CDR3 spans 15 residues. The V gene's germline CDR1 is SGHNT and CDR2 YYREEE (reference sequence). V lost 0 bases, J lost 5 bases, and 12 bases lay in between. The chain's CDR3 is CASSLGGSIDNEQFF. In DNA form, the CDR3 reads TGTGCCAGCAGCTTGGGAGGGAGTATCGACAATGAGCAGTTCTTC.

The chain has TRBV5-8 and TRBJ2-5; D may be TRBD2 (6 bases). This CDR3 comprises 14 residues. Germline loops: CDR1 SGHTS, CDR2 YDEGEE. Deletions cut 2 bases from V and 5 bases from J, with 13 bases between. CDR3 sequence (DNA): TGTGCCAGCAGCTTCTGGGGGGTTCGGGAGACCCAGTACTTC. This sequence encodes CASSFWGVRETQYF.

Concerning this clone: A much larger clone lies one base from this, so it may be a read error. The sample has other DNA sequences that encode this CDR3 too. This chain uses TRBV5-1 with TRBJ1-1; no firm D call. The germline gives CDR1 SGHRS, CDR2 YFSETQ. The CDR3 loop spans 14 amino acids. The V end was cut by 0 bases, the J end by 1 base, with 7 bases between. CDR3 protein: CASSLDRANTEAFF. CDR3 in DNA: TGCGCCAGCAGCTTGGATCGGGCGAACACTGAAGCTTTCTTT.

In this sample, this clone turned up once. The CDR3 DNA reads TGTGCCAGCAGTGATCGAGAGACCCAGTACTTC. It specifies CASSDRETQYF. V and J are TRBV28 and TRBJ2-5; D not resolved. Per the germline V gene, CDR1 is MDHEN and CDR2 is SYDVKM. CDR3 size: 11 residues. The V end lost 5 bases, the J end lost 4 bases, and 5 bases lay between the germline ends.

This clone was picked up many times. The chain has TRBV19 and TRBJ2-5; possibly TRBD1 for D (5 bases). Germline V CDR1 and CDR2: LNHDA, SQIVND (reference sequence). V was pared by 10 bases and J by 5 bases, with 20 bases between. The CDR3 consists of 14 residues. CDR3 sequence reads: CATTPGARRETQYF. Written as DNA, the CDR3 is TGTGCCACCACTCCTGGGGCCCGCCGGGAGACCCAGTACTTC.

The V and J genes are TRBV28 and TRBJ2-7; TRBD1 matches 11 bases. Germline V gives CDR1 MDHEN, CDR2 SYDVKM. CDR3 length: 15 residues. The V segment lost 5 bases and the J segment 4 bases; nucleotides outside the gene matches: 7. CDR3 DNA sequence: TGTGCCAGCAGTCCCTGGACAGGGGGCAGGTACGAGCAGTACTTC. Its protein product is CASSPWTGGRYEQYF. The full variable domain, in which reference TRBV28 and TRBJ2-7 provide the parts outside the CDR3, is DVKVTQSSRYLVKRTGEKVFLECVQDMDHENMFWYRQDPGLGLRLIYFSYDVKMKEKGDIPEGYSVSREKKERFSLILESASTNQTSMYLCASSPWTGGRYEQYFGPGTRLTVT.

The chain uses TRBV5-1 and TRBJ1-1; the match to TRBD1 covers 7 bases. The CDR3 spans 15 residues. Trimming at V came to 3 bases and at J to 5 bases, leaving 10 bases not matched to a gene. Germline CDR1 is SGHRS and CDR2 is YFSETQ. CDR3 DNA: TGCGCCAGCAGCTCATCGCCGGGGACAGTGACTGAAGCTTTCTTT. Translation: CASSSSPGTVTEAFF.

This rearrangement joins TRBV7-9 to TRBJ2-2; D is unclear. Trimming left V 5 bases short and J 1 base short, with 11 bases between. CDR1 and CDR2 from the germline V gene are SEHNR and FQNEAQ (reference sequence). The CDR3 runs 15 residues. CDR3 region: CASSLVTVNTGELFF. The CDR3 nucleotides are TGTGCCAGCAGCCTCGTAACGGTGAACACCGGGGAGCTGTTTTTT. Using reference TRBV7-9 and TRBJ2-2 for the parts outside the CDR3, the full variable domain is DTGVSQNPRHKITKRGQNVTFRCDPISEHNRLYWYRQTLGQGPEFLTYFQNEAQLEKSRLLSDRFSAERPKGSFSTLEIQRTEQGDSAMYLCASSLVTVNTGELFFGEGSRLTVL.

The chain employs TRBV2 and TRBJ2-7; TRBD2 aligns across 8 bases. The V segment lost 4 bases and the J segment 2 bases; nucleotides outside the gene matches: 1. Germline V CDR1 and CDR2: SNHLY, FYNNEI. The CDR3 sequence is 13 residues long. CDR3 coding DNA: TGTGCCAGCAGTGCGGGAGGGGCCTACGAGCAGTACTTC. Amino acid sequence: CASSAGGAYEQYF.

Concerning this clone: Other DNA sequences in the same sample also yield this CDR3. J is TRBJ2-7 and V is TRBV15, with D possibly matching TRBD2 (5 bases). Per the germline V gene, CDR1 is LNHNV and CDR2 is YYDKDF (reference sequence). The CDR3 is made up of 16 amino acids. Trimming cost V 0 bases and J 7 bases, with 19 bases left between them. CDR3 in DNA: TGTGCCACCAGCAGAGATCGCGGGCGGAGAGGCGGGGAGCAGTACTTC. Translating it yields CATSRDRGRRGGEQYF.

The chain recombines TRBV6-5 with TRBJ2-7, with D tentatively TRBD2 (5 bases). The V end was cut by 7 bases, the J end by 4 bases, with 17 bases between. This CDR3 spans 14 amino acids. CDR1 is MNHEY, CDR2 SVGAGI, per germline. CDR3 DNA: TGTGCCAGCACTCGAACGGGATCGTCGTACGAGCAGTACTTC. Translation: CASTRTGSSYEQYF.

In this sample, this clone turned up once. The V call is TRBV30, the J call TRBJ1-1; perhaps TRBD1 as D (6 bases). This CDR3 has 15 residues. The V end lost 3 bases, the J end lost 5 bases, and 19 bases lay between the germline ends. Germline V gene lookup returns CDR1 GTSNPN and CDR2 SVGIG (reference sequence). In DNA form, the CDR3 reads TGTGCCTGGAGGCGCCCCGGGGGGCCGGTAACTGAAGCTTTCTTT. Amino acid sequence: CAWRRPGGPVTEAFF.

The gene calls are TRBV6-6 and TRBJ2-7, with D unresolved. CDR1 is MNHNY and CDR2 is SVGAGI in the germline V gene (reference sequence). Trimming left V 2 bases short and J 0 bases short, with 14 bases between. The CDR3 contains 16 residues. The CDR3: CASSYSRISSSYEQYF. The CDR3 DNA sequence: TGTGCCAGCAGTTACAGTCGCATTTCGAGCTCCTACGAGCAGTACTTC.

This clone has just one count. The CDR3 spells CASSLTSGRSNEQFF. CDR3 nucleotide sequence: TGTGCCAGCAGCTTGACTAGCGGGAGAAGCAATGAGCAGTTCTTC. This chain links TRBV5-5 with TRBJ2-1; TRBD2 agrees at 11 bases. CDR1 is SGHKS, CDR2 YYEKEE, per germline (reference sequence). V trimming: 1 base; J trimming: 6 bases; junction bases outside the gene matches: 3. This CDR3 has 15 amino acids.

This chain uses TRBV7-9 with TRBJ1-1; D perhaps matches TRBD1 (5 bases). Germline values: CDR1 SEHNR, CDR2 FQNEAQ (reference sequence). Trimming took 5 bases from V and 4 from J, leaving 11 bases between them. The CDR3 has 13 amino acids. CDR3 DNA sequence: TGTGCCAGCAGCCCTGCTAGGGGCACTGAAGCTTTCTTT. This encodes CASSPARGTEAFF.

The gene calls are TRBV29-1 and TRBJ1-2, with 7 nucleotides matching TRBD1. Per the germline V gene, CDR1 is SQVTM and CDR2 is ANQGSEA. CDR3 length: 12 residues. J gave up 4 bases and V 5 bases, and 4 bases lay outside the gene matches. The chain's CDR3 is CSVYGQVYGYTF. The CDR3 DNA is TGCAGCGTTTATGGACAGGTCTATGGCTACACCTTC.

The chain carries TRBV9 and TRBJ1-3, with D perhaps TRBD1 (5 bases). Looked up from germline, CDR1 is SGDLS and CDR2 is YYNGEE. V shed 1 base and J shed 4 bases, with 9 bases lying between them. This CDR3 has 14 residues. In nucleotides, the CDR3 is TGTGCCAGCAGCGTAACGAACAGGGGAAACACCATATATTTT. It specifies CASSVTNRGNTIYF.

The table lists this clone with a count of one. V usage is TRBV4-1 and J usage is TRBJ2-3, with 14 bases that match TRBD2. This CDR3 comprises 20 residues. Germline V gene data show CDR1 as MGHRA and CDR2 as YSYEKL. Unmatched junction bases numbered 18, after V lost 2 bases and J lost 8 bases. The CDR3 loop reads CASSQKGLAGVGINEVTQYF. The CDR3 coding sequence is TGCGCCAGCAGCCAAAAGGGACTAGCGGGAGTTGGGATTAATGAAGTTACGCAGTATTTT.

The rearrangement joins TRBV7-2 to TRBJ2-3; the D gene is possibly TRBD2 (5 bases). V dropped 1 base and J dropped 9 bases, with 14 bases sitting between them. The CDR3 sequence is 14 residues long. Germline CDR1 and CDR2: SGHTA and FQGNSA. DNA of the CDR3: TGTGCCAGCAGCTTAGAAACCCTCCCGGGGACGCAGTATTTT. As protein: CASSLETLPGTQYF.